The 3 T cell receptor beta chains given below trace back to one sample, sequenced in a study of naive and memory T cell subsets (dated by TCRdb to about 2017). Preparation of the library involved UMI-ligation and nested PCR. Sequencer: Illumina MiSeq. The beta constant-region primer was an equimolar mix of two oligonucleotides covering both TRBC1 and TRBC2. The ligated cDNA went through four rounds of PCR with nested alpha and beta constant-region primers together with the SP2 primer. Using fastp at Q25 and MiXCR, TCRdb reprocessed the public reads and kept productive beta chains. Rows with a matching CDR3 protein are joined into one entry that keeps the most common DNA and genes. This sample gives roughly 910 distinct CDR3 sequences in total; 13% to 15% of them show up just once. The biggest ten clones account for about 84% of the sample. The sequencing input was CD8+ TEMRA cells from blood. The sample's cell subset or site label, decoded: effector memory re-expressing CD45RA, CD45RA+ CD27-. The receptor set was obtained from a human donor in good health.

This clonotype was recorded only once. Since the CDR3 does not end with the conserved phenylalanine or tryptophan, this likely comes from a read error. The DNA is left out, because the CDR3 cannot be placed on it with certainty; the CDR3 is given as TCRdb lists it. The chain uses TRBV3-1 and TRBJ2-2; the table's D call, TRBD2, has no DNA check behind it. CDR1 is LGHDT, CDR2 YNNKEL, per germline (reference sequence). The CDR3 is 15 amino acids in total, end residues counted. CDR3 in amino acids: CASTPRAGAGGELGC.

A few counts support this clonotype. This chain connects TRBV28 to TRBJ1-2; D remains ambiguous. V was trimmed by 0 bases and J by 0 bases, leaving 8 bases between them. Germline values: CDR1 MDHEN, CDR2 SYDVKM. The length of the CDR3 is 15 residues. The CDR3: CASSLWGLANYGYTF. The CDR3 DNA reads TGTGCCAGCAGTTTATGGGGGTTAGCTAACTATGGCTACACCTTC.

The chain links TRBV7-8 to TRBJ2-1, with 13 bases identical to TRBD2. The CDR3 is 21 residues long. CDR1 and CDR2 (germline): SGHVS, FQNEAQ. The trim removed 5 bases at V and 0 bases at J, leaving 16 bases unmatched. The CDR3 loop reads CASSPTSVGLAGLSSYNEQFF. CDR3 nucleotide sequence: TGTGCCAGCAGCCCGACCTCTGTGGGACTAGCGGGGCTGAGCTCCTACAATGAGCAGTTCTTC.